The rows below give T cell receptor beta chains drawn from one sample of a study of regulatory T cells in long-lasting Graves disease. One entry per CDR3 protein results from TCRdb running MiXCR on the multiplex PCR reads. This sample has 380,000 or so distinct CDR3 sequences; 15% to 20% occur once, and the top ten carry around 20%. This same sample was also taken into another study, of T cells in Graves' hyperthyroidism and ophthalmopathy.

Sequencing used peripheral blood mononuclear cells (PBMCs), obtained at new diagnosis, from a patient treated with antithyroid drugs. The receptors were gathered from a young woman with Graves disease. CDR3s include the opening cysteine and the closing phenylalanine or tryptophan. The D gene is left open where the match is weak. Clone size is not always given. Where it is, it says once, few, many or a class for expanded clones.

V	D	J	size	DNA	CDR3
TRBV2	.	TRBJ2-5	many	TGTGCCAGCAGTGAAGGTGTTCAGGGACCCGGGGCCCAGTACTTC	CASSEGVQGPGAQYF
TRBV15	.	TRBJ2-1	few	TGTGCCACCAGCAGAGATGTGTATGAGCAGTTCTTC	CATSRDVYEQFF
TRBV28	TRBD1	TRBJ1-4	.	TGTGCCAGCAGTTTGACAGGGGAATGGGAAAAACTGTTTTTT	CASSLTGEWEKLFF
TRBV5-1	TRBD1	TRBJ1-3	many	TGCGCCAGCAGCAATGGACAGGCTGGAAACACCATATATTTT	CASSNGQAGNTIYF
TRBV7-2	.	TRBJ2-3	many	TGTGCCAGCAGCCCGGACTTCACAGATACGCAGTATTTT	CASSPDFTDTQYF
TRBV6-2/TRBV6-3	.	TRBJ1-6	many	TGTGCCAGCAGTGAAGCGGCGGAAGGCAATTCACCCCTCCACTTT	CASSEAAEGNSPLHF
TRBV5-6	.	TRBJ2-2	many	TGTGCCAGCAGCTCCTTTAACACCGGGGAGCTGTTTTTT	CASSSFNTGELFF
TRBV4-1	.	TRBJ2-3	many	TGCGCCAGCAGCCCGCTGAGAAGGGTTACAGATACGCAGTATTTT	CASSPLRRVTDTQYF
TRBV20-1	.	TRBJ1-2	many	TGCAGTGCTAGAGAGACGGGAAATGGCTACACCTTC	CSARETGNGYTF
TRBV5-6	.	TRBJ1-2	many	TGTGCCAGCAGCTTGATGACAGCGAACTATGGCTACACCTTC	CASSLMTANYGYTF
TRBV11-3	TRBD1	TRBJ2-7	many	TGTGCCAGCAGCTTATCAACAGGGGGGGAGCAGTACTTC	CASSLSTGGEQYF
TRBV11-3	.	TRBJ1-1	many	TGTGCCAGCAGCTTCTCGGGTATGAACACTGAAGCTTTCTTT	CASSFSGMNTEAFF
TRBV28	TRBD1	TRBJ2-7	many	TGTGCCAGCAGTTTCCGAGACAGGGGTTACGAGCAGTACTTC	CASSFRDRGYEQYF
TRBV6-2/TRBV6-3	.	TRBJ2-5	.	TGTGCCAGCAGTCCCCTCACTAGCATAGTCCAAGAGACCCAGTACTTC	CASSPLTSIVQETQYF
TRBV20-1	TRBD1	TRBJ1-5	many	TGCAGTGCTAGGGATGAAGGGGGCCTCAGGTCGCCCCAGCATTTT	CSARDEGGLRSPQHF
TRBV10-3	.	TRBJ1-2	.	TGTGCCATCAGTGATGTCAGGGGCCGCACTAACTATGGCTACACCTTC	CAISDVRGRTNYGYTF
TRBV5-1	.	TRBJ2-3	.	TGCGCCAGCAGCTTGTCCCCAGTGGGGGCAGATACGCAGTATTTT	CASSLSPVGADTQYF
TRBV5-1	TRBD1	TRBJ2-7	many	TGCGCCAGCAGCTTTGGACAGGGGGACGACGAGCAGTACTTC	CASSFGQGDDEQYF
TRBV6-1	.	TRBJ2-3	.	TGTGCCAGTAGCCCCCGCGACCTAAGGGCAGATACGCAGTATTTT	CASSPRDLRADTQYF
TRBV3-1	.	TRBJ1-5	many	TGTGCCAGCAGCCACACAGATCAGCCCCAGCATTTT	CASSHTDQPQHF
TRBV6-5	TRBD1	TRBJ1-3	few	TGTGCCAGCAGTTCCGCCCGGACAGGCGCCTCTGGAAACACCATATATTTT	CASSSARTGASGNTIYF
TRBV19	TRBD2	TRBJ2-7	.	TGTGCCAGCGGCTCATCGGGGGGGCAACTGGCCGAGCAGTACTTC	CASGSSGGQLAEQYF
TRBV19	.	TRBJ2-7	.	TGTGCCAGTAGTAGGCTTCAGGGCGGCAACGAGCAGTACTTC	CASSRLQGGNEQYF
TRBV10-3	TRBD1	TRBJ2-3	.	TGTGCCATCAGTGGGTCGACAGGGGGCGGCACAGATACGCAGTATTTT	CAISGSTGGGTDTQYF
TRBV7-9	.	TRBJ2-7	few	TGTGCCAGCAGTGACCGAGACTCCTACGAGCAGTACTTC	CASSDRDSYEQYF
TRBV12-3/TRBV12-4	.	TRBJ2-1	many	TGTGCCAGCAGACCCCGGACAGATGAGCAGTTCTTC	CASRPRTDEQFF
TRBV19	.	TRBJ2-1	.	TGTGCCAGTAGTATTAAAAACAATTACAATGAGCAGTTCTTC	CASSIKNNYNEQFF
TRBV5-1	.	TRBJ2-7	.	TGCGCCAGCAGCTTAAGGACAGACTACGAGCAGTACTTC	CASSLRTDYEQYF
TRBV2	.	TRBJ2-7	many	TGTGCCAGCAGAAGACGGACCTACGAGCAGTACTTC	CASRRRTYEQYF
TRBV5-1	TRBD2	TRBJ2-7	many	TGCGCCAGCTCCTGGACTAGCGGTCTTCGAGAGCAGTACTTC	CASSWTSGLREQYF
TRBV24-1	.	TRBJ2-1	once	TGTGCCACCAGTGCTCCCCGCAGAAGCTCCTACAATGAGCAGTTCTTC	CATSAPRRSSYNEQFF